This TCR beta chain is from a study of T cell changes during pregnancy in multiple sclerosis. The germline gives CDR1 SGHKS, CDR2 YYEKEE (reference sequence). V was clipped by 4 bases and J by 2 bases, with 14 bases between them. The CDR3 consists of 15 residues. Repertoires were generated with immunoSEQ multiplex PCR, while TCRdb's copy carries only in-frame clones and drops some. Of around 56,000 clones listed, approximately 90% are singletons. The sequence came from a female donor in good health, enrolled as a control in a pregnancy study. The rearrangement uses TRBV5-5 and TRBJ2-3; D is possibly TRBD1 (5 bases). Sequencing used peripheral blood, obtained in the third trimester of pregnancy. The CDR3 is CASSVQGYPTDTQYF. Written as DNA, the CDR3 is TGTGCCAGCAGCGTCCAGGGTTACCCCACAGATACGCAGTATTTT.